The rows below give T cell receptor beta chains drawn from one sample of a study of shared clonotypes between healthy human individuals. Produced via immunoSEQ multiplex PCR; TCRdb's table is partial and in-frame only. The profile covers approximately 350,000 clones, with approximately 97% appearing a single time and approximately 0.3% taken by the ten largest. The sample taken for sequencing was memory CD8+ T cells sorted from blood. These TCRs come from a man aged 25 to 40 in good health. CDR3s include the opening cysteine and the closing phenylalanine or tryptophan. A D gene is named only where the DNA matches it firmly. Only part of the rows carry a size: once, few, many, or a class if the clone is expanded.

abundance | j_gene | v_gene | d_gene | CDR3aa | CDR3nt
. | TRBJ1-1 | TRBV5-1 | . | CASSARANTEAFF | TGCGCCAGCAGCGCAAGGGCGAACACTGAAGCTTTCTTT
. | TRBJ1-2 | TRBV18 | TRBD1 | CASSRDSSYGYTF | TGTGCCAGCTCTCGGGACAGTTCCTATGGCTACACCTTC
. | TRBJ2-1 | TRBV27 | . | CASRGPLRTYNEQFF | TGTGCCAGCAGAGGGCCCTTAAGAACCTACAATGAGCAGTTCTTC
. | TRBJ2-7 | TRBV18 | . | CASSLMTEFYEQYF | TGTGCCAGCTCACTGATGACGGAGTTCTACGAGCAGTACTTC
. | TRBJ1-2 | TRBV4-2 | TRBD1 | CASSQGTGFGNYGYTF | TGTGCCAGCAGCCAGGGGACAGGGTTCGGCAACTATGGCTACACCTTC
. | TRBJ1-2 | TRBV28 | TRBD1 | CASRADRVRGYTF | TGTGCCAGCAGGGCCGACAGGGTGCGGGGCTACACCTTC
. | TRBJ1-1 | TRBV28 | . | CASIPGTVNTEAFF | TGTGCCAGCATCCCGGGGACGGTGAACACTGAAGCTTTCTTT
. | TRBJ2-1 | TRBV28 | . | CASSLTGNEQFF | TGTGCCAGCAGTTTAACCGGAAATGAGCAGTTCTTC
. | TRBJ2-7 | TRBV6-6 | . | CASSLSGTESPEQYF | TGTGCCAGCAGTCTTAGCGGGACAGAATCTCCCGAGCAGTACTTC
once | TRBJ2-7 | TRBV28 | . | CASSFYRLNYEQYF | TGTGCCAGCAGTTTTTACAGACTGAACTACGAGCAGTACTTC
once | TRBJ1-4 | TRBV28 | . | CASSANPPAGNEKLFF | TGTGCCAGCAGTGCCAACCCGCCTGCGGGTAATGAAAAACTGTTTTTT